These T cell receptor beta chains were read from a single sample in a study of T cells in localized non-small cell lung cancer. Assay: immunoSEQ multiplex PCR; the TCRdb copy retains only in-frame clones and omits some. The data contain some 30,000 clones, under 85% of them singletons. Sequenced here: peripheral blood, sampled before any cancer treatment. Receptors were obtained from a male donor aged 60 or over with stage II squamous cell lung carcinoma. Both conserved end residues are part of each CDR3. The order of the fields is D gene, clone size, V gene, J gene, CDR3 DNA, CDR3 protein. A D gene is named only where the DNA matches it firmly. The size of a clone is reported for some rows only, either as once, few or many, or as a class for expanded clones.

TRBD1	.	TRBV28	TRBJ1-2	TGTGCCAGCAGAGCACAGGGGGCGCTTGGCTACACCTTC	CASRAQGALGYTF
TRBD1	few	TRBV7-9	TRBJ2-6	TGTGCCAGCAGCCCCCAGGGGGCTTCTGGGGCCAACGTCCTGACTTTC	CASSPQGASGANVLTF
.	once	TRBV7-9	TRBJ2-3	TGTGCCACCTACGGACGAAGCACAGATACGCAGTATTTT	CATYGRSTDTQYF
.	.	TRBV7-9	TRBJ2-7	TGTGCCAGCACTGCGCGAGCTAGCGACCACTACGAGCAGTACTTC	CASTARASDHYEQYF
TRBD1	.	TRBV6-5	TRBJ2-3	TGTGCCAGCAAACCTCCGGGACAGAGAAATACGCAGTATTTT	CASKPPGQRNTQYF
.	.	TRBV11-1	TRBJ2-5	TGTGCCAGCAGCTTGGGGGAAGAGACCCAGTACTTC	CASSLGEETQYF
TRBD2	.	TRBV30	TRBJ2-2	TGTGCCTGGAGTGTACGGGGTCTAGCGGGGGGCGGGCCCGGGGAGCTGTTTTTT	CAWSVRGLAGGGPGELFF
.	.	TRBV11-1	TRBJ2-5	TGTGCCAGCAGCTCCCTGTTTGGCGATTCGGAGACCCAGTACTTC	CASSSLFGDSETQYF
.	.	TRBV6-5	TRBJ1-4	TGTGCCAGCAGAGACAGTGCAACTAATGAAAAACTGTTTTTT	CASRDSATNEKLFF
TRBD2	.	TRBV27	TRBJ2-1	TGTGCCAGCAGATGGGGGGGTGAGCAGTTCTTC	CASRWGGEQFF
.	.	TRBV7-2	TRBJ2-7	TGTGCCAGCAGCTTAGCTTCTACATCCTTCGTCGAGCAGTACTTC	CASSLASTSFVEQYF
TRBD2	.	TRBV7-8	TRBJ2-3	TGTGCCAGCAGCTTAGTATATGGCGGGGGGGGTACAGATACGCAGTATTTT	CASSLVYGGGGTDTQYF
.	medium-sized	TRBV19	TRBJ2-3	TGTGCCAGTAGTATAGTAGGGGCGGATACGCAGTATTTT	CASSIVGADTQYF
TRBD2	.	TRBV4-3	TRBJ2-3	TGCGCCAGCAGCCAAGTCGGGACTAGCGGCACAGATACGCAGTATTTT	CASSQVGTSGTDTQYF
TRBD2	.	TRBV9	TRBJ2-7	TGTGCCAGCAGCGCCCGCGGGGGGGATTATTCCTACGAGCAGTACTTC	CASSARGGDYSYEQYF
.	.	TRBV5-4	TRBJ1-1	TGTGCCAGCAGCGGGGAGGGTACTAACACTGAAGCTTTCTTT	CASSGEGTNTEAFF
.	few	TRBV5-6	TRBJ2-4	TGTGCCAGCAGCTTACGGGCATTAGCCAAAAACATTCAGTACTTC	CASSLRALAKNIQYF
.	few	TRBV7-8	TRBJ2-2	TGTGCCAGCAGCTTAGATAGAACCGGGGAGCTGTTTTTT	CASSLDRTGELFF
.	.	TRBV4-1	TRBJ2-5	TGCGCCAGCAGTGACTGGAGCCAAGAGACCCAGTACTTC	CASSDWSQETQYF
.	.	TRBV4-3	TRBJ1-5	TGCGCCAGCAGCCAAGATCGTCTGCAGCCCCAGCATTTT	CASSQDRLQPQHF
.	.	TRBV7-3	TRBJ1-1	TGTGCCAGCAGCTTAGCTAGGGCCACTGAAGCTTTCTTT	CASSLARATEAFF
.	.	TRBV7-2	TRBJ1-1	TGTGCCAGCAGCTTACGTCAGAACACTGAAGCTTTCTTT	CASSLRQNTEAFF
.	.	TRBV20-1	TRBJ2-3	TGCAGTGCTATGGCAGATACGCAGTATTTT	CSAMADTQYF
TRBD1	.	TRBV19	TRBJ2-6	TGTGCCAGTATTGGCTTCGACAGGGGATCATCTGGGGCCAACGTCCTGACTTTC	CASIGFDRGSSGANVLTF
TRBD2	.	TRBV19	TRBJ2-3	TGTGCCAGTAGTGGCCCAGGACTAGCGGGGGGCCGGGTAGATACGCAGTATTTT	CASSGPGLAGGRVDTQYF
.	.	TRBV6-1	TRBJ2-1	TGTGCCAGCAGCACACAGTTATATGAGCAGTTCTTC	CASSTQLYEQFF
TRBD2	.	TRBV7-3	TRBJ2-3	TGTGCCAGCAGCTGGACTAGCGGCGGCACAGATACGCAGTATTTT	CASSWTSGGTDTQYF
.	.	TRBV19	TRBJ1-1	TGTGCCACCCAGGGTGAATTAGTGACTGAAGCTTTCTTT	CATQGELVTEAFF
.	.	TRBV2	TRBJ2-5	TGTGCCAGCAGAACAGAGATGTTGGAGACCCAGTACTTC	CASRTEMLETQYF
TRBD1	.	TRBV7-9	TRBJ1-1	TGTGCCAGCAGCTCTGGGGACAGGAGCCTGAACACTGAAGCTTTCTTT	CASSSGDRSLNTEAFF
.	.	TRBV7-2	TRBJ2-7	TGTGCCAGCAGCCCAGACCCTACGCGAGACGAGCAGTACTTC	CASSPDPTRDEQYF
TRBD1	.	TRBV7-2	TRBJ1-1	TGTGCCAGCAGCCGCAACAGGGGGCTGGCGAACACTGAAGCTTTCTTT	CASSRNRGLANTEAFF
TRBD2	.	TRBV6-1	TRBJ2-3	TGTGCCAGCCCCCCCCTAGCGGGAGAGATAGATACGCAGTATTTT	CASPPLAGEIDTQYF
TRBD1	.	TRBV9	TRBJ1-6	TGTGCCAGCAGCCCGGGACAGGTTAATTCACCCCTCCACTTT	CASSPGQVNSPLHF
TRBD2	.	TRBV5-1	TRBJ2-3	TGCGCCAGCAGCTTGTCTCCCAGCGGGAGTGGCACAGATACGCAGTATTTT	CASSLSPSGSGTDTQYF
.	few	TRBV6-1	TRBJ2-7	TGTGCCAGCAGTGTTTGGGACATGCCCGCCTACGAGCAGTACTTC	CASSVWDMPAYEQYF
.	.	TRBV7-2	TRBJ2-1	TGTGCCAGCAGCCGACCTACGGGGTCGAACAATGAGCAGTTCTTC	CASSRPTGSNNEQFF
.	.	TRBV11-2	TRBJ2-7	TGTGCCAGCAGCCCCGAGACAGGGATCGGGGGATACGAGCAGTACTTC	CASSPETGIGGYEQYF
TRBD1	.	TRBV2	TRBJ1-5	TGTGCCAGCACCCAGGGGGCGGGTGGCAATCAGCCCCAGCATTTT	CASTQGAGGNQPQHF
.	few	TRBV11-2	TRBJ2-1	TGTGCCAGCAGTCCGGGACGGTACAATGAGCAGTTCTTC	CASSPGRYNEQFF
.	.	TRBV10-3	TRBJ1-1	TGTGCCATCAGTGATTTGAACACTGAAGCTTTCTTT	CAISDLNTEAFF
TRBD1	.	TRBV9	TRBJ1-4	TGTGCCAGCAGCGTAGGACAGGGCACAAATGAAAAACTGTTTTTT	CASSVGQGTNEKLFF
.	.	TRBV10-3	TRBJ2-2	TGTGCCATCAGCGGGGATACTGGGGGTACCGGGGAGCTGTTTTTT	CAISGDTGGTGELFF
.	.	TRBV5-1	TRBJ1-5	TGCGCCAGCAGCTTGGGTGCAGGGGATAGCAATCAGCCCCAGCATTTT	CASSLGAGDSNQPQHF
.	.	TRBV7-2	TRBJ2-2	TGTGCCAGCAGCTTAGGACCGACGAACACCGGGGAGCTGTTTTTT	CASSLGPTNTGELFF
TRBD2	once	TRBV6-6	TRBJ2-7	TGTGCCAGCAGTTATAGCGGGGGGGCCACATACGAGCAGTACTTC	CASSYSGGATYEQYF
.	.	TRBV18	TRBJ1-1	TGTGCCAGCTCACCTCAAGCCGGGACGAACACTGAAGCTTTCTTT	CASSPQAGTNTEAFF
.	.	TRBV9	TRBJ1-2	TGTGCCAGCAGCGCTAGGGGGTCACAGAAGGCTAACTATGGCTACACCTTC	CASSARGSQKANYGYTF
TRBD1	.	TRBV10-1	TRBJ2-7	TGCGCCAGCGGGACAGGGAACCCCTACGAGCAGTACTTC	CASGTGNPYEQYF
.	.	TRBV11-2	TRBJ2-5	TGTGCCAGCAGCTTAAGGGAGACCCAGTACTTC	CASSLRETQYF
.	few	TRBV4-1	TRBJ1-1	TGCGCCAGCAGCCAACCGACCGAAGGGGGTGTTGAAGCTTTCTTT	CASSQPTEGGVEAFF
.	.	TRBV18	TRBJ1-3	TGTGCCAGCTCAGAACAGGGTTCAGGAAACACCATATATTTT	CASSEQGSGNTIYF
.	.	TRBV5-1	TRBJ1-2	TGCGCCAGCAGCGAGAACGGGAACTATGGCTACACCTTC	CASSENGNYGYTF
TRBD1	.	TRBV6-1	TRBJ1-5	TGTGCCAGCAGTTCGGGGACAGGGCGGGGTCAGCCCCAGCATTTT	CASSSGTGRGQPQHF
.	.	TRBV2	TRBJ2-7	TGTGCCAGCAGTGATGGCCCCTCCTACGAGCAGTACTTC	CASSDGPSYEQYF
.	medium-sized	TRBV5-8	TRBJ2-7	TGTGCCAGCAGGAGTAGGAGGGGGGCCTACGAGCAGTACTTC	CASRSRRGAYEQYF
.	.	TRBV7-2	TRBJ2-3	TGTGCCAGCGGTCTGAGGTCAGATACGCAGTATTTT	CASGLRSDTQYF
TRBD1	.	TRBV18	TRBJ1-1	TGTGCCAGCTCAGGGACAGCTAACACTGAAGCTTTCTTT	CASSGTANTEAFF